This note documents a single TCR beta chain sequence. The data belong to a study of blood T cell repertoires in COVID-19. The CDR3 loop spans 13 amino acids. V was clipped by 3 bases and J by 4 bases, with 7 bases between them. Germline CDR1 reads WNHNN; CDR2 reads SYGVQD (reference sequence). The authors' processing: Reference gene primer amplification gave nucleated cell count estimates. Data came from immunoSEQ multiplex PCR; TCRdb stores just in-frame clones and leaves some out. The V and J calls and clone size were taken over from that table, and D and trimming were inferred from the DNA. In the table there are around 100,000 clones, more than 80% of which are singletons.

The TCR originated in a woman aged 55-69 years with COVID-19, enrolled during active disease. Specimen: peripheral blood. The chain recombines TRBV10-1 with TRBJ1-3; D might be TRBD1 (6 bases). DNA of the CDR3: TGCGCCAGCAGTGACGGGACAGGAAACACCATATATTTT. Amino acid sequence: CASSDGTGNTIYF.